Shown below are 29 T cell receptor beta chains from a single sample sequenced in a study of cytotoxic CD8 clonotypes in ibrutinib-treated CLL. Using immunoSEQ multiplex PCR, the repertoire was profiled, and TCRdb retains in-frame clones only, with some absent. Of approximately 300,000 clones in the sample, more than 65% are singletons; the top ten hold under 8.5%. The material was PBMCs, obtained before ibrutinib treatment. The receptors derive from a human donor with chronic lymphocytic leukemia.

V gene TRBV10-3 combines with J gene TRBJ2-7; 9 bases are shared with TRBD1. After removal of 8 bases from V and 2 bases from J, the junction contained 4 bases not matched to a gene. This CDR3 contains 13 residues. Germline lookup yields CDR1 ENHRY and CDR2 SYGVKD. In nucleotides, the CDR3 is TGTGCCATCTCCCGGGACAGGGCCTACGAGCAGTACTTC. This translates into CAISRDRAYEQYF.

This chain links TRBV7-6 with TRBJ2-3; 11 nucleotides match TRBD1. The CDR3 is 15 amino acids. V gave up 3 bases and J gave up 6 bases; unmatched junction bases: 5. The germline V gene has CDR1 SGHVS and CDR2 FNYEAQ. CDR3 loop: CASSLGQGVLDTQYF. DNA of the CDR3: TGTGCCAGCAGCTTGGGACAGGGGGTTTTGGATACGCAGTATTTT.

The V gene is TRBV7-7, the J gene TRBJ2-7; D may be TRBD2 (6 bases). Germline assignment: CDR1 SSHAT and CDR2 FNYEAQ (reference sequence). V lost 4 bases and J lost 3, with 13 bases in between. This CDR3 has 14 residues. CDR3 nucleotide sequence: TGTGCCAGCAGCTCCGGACTAACCGGCTACGAGCAGTACTTC. Its protein product is CASSSGLTGYEQYF.

This clone was counted only a few times. V and J are TRBV2 and TRBJ2-5; no definite D call. Per the germline V gene, CDR1 is SNHLY and CDR2 is FYNNEI. CDR3 size: 12 residues. Trimming took off 3 bases at V and 2 bases at J, with 4 bases between the two ends. The CDR3 DNA reads as TGTGCCAGCAGTGACAGGCAAGAGACCCAGTACTTC. It translates to CASSDRQETQYF.

V usage is TRBV11-3 and J usage is TRBJ2-7, with 9 bases that match TRBD2. The J segment lost 5 bases and the V segment lost 1 base, leaving 3 bases of the junction unmatched. Germline V gene sequence: CDR1 SGHNT, CDR2 YENEEA. This CDR3 comprises 14 residues. The CDR3 DNA reads TGTGCCAGCAGCTTAGGGGCTAGCGGGGACGAGCAGTACTTC. Its translation: CASSLGASGDEQYF.

Written as DNA, the CDR3 is TGTGCCATCAGCCGCCGGGCTACCTACGAGCAGTACTTC. Its translation is CAISRRATYEQYF. The rearrangement uses TRBV10-3 and TRBJ2-7; D is unclear. This CDR3 is built from 13 residues. The germline V gene has CDR1 ENHRY and CDR2 SYGVKD. V lost 6 bases to trimming and J lost 2 bases, with 11 bases between them.

The chain uses TRBV6-1 and TRBJ1-5; 8 bases agree with TRBD1. CDR1 is MNHNS and CDR2 is SASEGT in the germline V gene. The length of the CDR3 is 15 residues. The V segment lost 6 bases and the J segment 2 bases; nucleotides outside the gene matches: 6. The CDR3 is CASRALGQGNQPQHF. The CDR3 DNA reads as TGTGCCAGCAGGGCGCTGGGACAGGGCAATCAGCCCCAGCATTTT.

This chain links TRBV5-1 with TRBJ2-2; 7 bases map to TRBD2. V lost 4 bases and J lost 6; bases outside the gene matches: 9. The germline V gene encodes CDR1 SGHRS and CDR2 YFSETQ. The CDR3 sequence is 15 residues long. The CDR3 is CASSMGRGGSGELFF. CDR3 nucleotide sequence: TGCGCCAGCAGCATGGGGAGGGGAGGCTCCGGGGAGCTGTTTTTT. Together with reference TRBV5-1 and TRBJ2-2, the CDR3 gives the full variable domain: KAGVTQTPRYLIKTRGQQVTLSCSPISGHRSVSWYQQTPGQGLQFLFEYFSETQRNKGNFPGRFSGRQFSNSRSEMNVSTLELGDSALYLCASSMGRGGSGELFFGEGSRLTVL.

The chain is built from TRBV19 and TRBJ1-5; 7 nucleotides match TRBD1. After removal of 6 bases from V and 3 bases from J, the junction contained 8 bases not matched to a gene. There are 15 residues in the CDR3. CDR1 and CDR2 (germline): LNHDA, SQIVND (reference sequence). The CDR3 nucleotides read TGTGCCAGTAGCACGCCGGGACAGACCAATCAGCCCCAGCATTTT. Translation: CASSTPGQTNQPQHF. The whole variable domain, remainder taken from reference TRBV19 and TRBJ1-5, is DGGITQSPKYLFRKEGQNVTLSCEQNLNHDAMYWYRQDPGQGLRLIYYSQIVNDFQKGDIAEGYSVSREKKESFPLTVTSAQKNPTAFYLCASSTPGQTNQPQHFGDGTRLSIL.

The chain links TRBV29-1 to TRBJ2-2, with D perhaps TRBD1 (5 bases). Germline V lookup: CDR1 SQVTM, CDR2 ANQGSEA. V was clipped by 2 bases and J by 2 bases, with 9 bases between them. This CDR3 is built from 14 residues. The CDR3, as DNA: TGCAGCGTTGAACCCGGACAAAACACCGGGGAGCTGTTTTTT. Translation gives CSVEPGQNTGELFF.

J is TRBJ2-7 and V is TRBV7-2; 8 bases map to TRBD2. The germline V gene has CDR1 SGHTA and CDR2 FQGNSA. This CDR3 is 14 amino acids long. V was pared by 5 bases and J by 3 bases, with 6 bases of the junction left unmatched. In DNA form, the CDR3 reads TGTGCCAGCAGCGCACCTAGCGGGCTCTACGAGCAGTACTTC. Its translation is CASSAPSGLYEQYF.

V is TRBV4-2 and J is TRBJ2-6; 9 nucleotides align to TRBD1. CDR1 and CDR2 (germline): LGHNA, YNFKEQ. Germline trimming cut 4 bases from V and 2 bases from J; bases unmatched to any gene: 12. The CDR3 has 19 amino acids. The CDR3 DNA reads TGTGCCAGCAGCCGGTCACCCGGGACAGGGTTTACTGGGGCCAACGTCCTGACTTTC. It is translated as CASSRSPGTGFTGANVLTF.

The chain joins TRBV9 to TRBJ2-2, with TRBD1 matching 7 bases. The CDR3 covers 14 residues. V dropped 3 bases and J dropped 3; count of bases not matched to a gene: 2. Germline CDR1 is SGDLS and CDR2 is YYNGEE. The CDR3 nucleotides read TGTGCCAGCAGCGCGACAGGGTACACCGGGGAGCTGTTTTTT. This encodes CASSATGYTGELFF.

The gene calls are TRBV6-1 and TRBJ2-5, with D unclear. The CDR3 runs to 12 residues. The germline CDR1 and CDR2 sequences are MNHNS and SASEGT. V was pared by 3 bases and J by 2 bases, with 4 bases between. In DNA, the CDR3 is TGTGCCAGCAGTGAGTTTCAAGAGACCCAGTACTTC. It is translated as CASSEFQETQYF.

The chain has TRBV13 and TRBJ2-1, with D perhaps given as TRBD1 or TRBD2 (5 bases each). The CDR3 loop spans 15 amino acids. CDR1 PRHDT and CDR2 FYEKMQ come from the germline V gene (reference sequence). V shed 5 bases and J shed 6 bases, with 17 bases lying between them. CDR3 sequence reads: CASSGRGLGFNEQFF. CDR3 sequence (DNA): TGTGCCAGCAGCGGCCGGGGCCTAGGCTTCAATGAGCAGTTCTTC.

The V gene is TRBV15, the J gene TRBJ1-2, with D possibly matching TRBD1 (5 bases). Germline assignment: CDR1 LNHNV and CDR2 YYDKDF (reference sequence). V was trimmed by 1 base and J by 2 bases, leaving 5 bases between them. This CDR3 has 13 amino acids. The CDR3 DNA sequence: TGTGCCACCAGCAGAGCAGGGAACTATGGCTACACCTTC. Encoded protein: CATSRAGNYGYTF.

The chain recombines TRBV25-1 with TRBJ2-1; the D is unclear. Trimming shortened V by 8 bases and J by 1 base, and 9 bases separated the two germline ends. Germline V gene data show CDR1 as MGHDK and CDR2 as SYGVNS. CDR3 length: 13 residues. CDR3 DNA: TGTGCCAGCCAAGCGCGGTCCTACAATGAGCAGTTCTTC. Protein product: CASQARSYNEQFF.

The CDR3 nucleotides read TGCGCCAGCAGCTTGGTCAGTCAAGAGACCCAGTACTTC. This gives the protein CASSLVSQETQYF. The chain recombines TRBV5-1 with TRBJ2-5; no clear D. This CDR3 has 13 residues. Germline lookup yields CDR1 SGHRS and CDR2 YFSETQ. Deletions cut 0 bases from V and 2 bases from J, with 5 bases between. Full variable domain (missing parts from reference TRBV5-1 and TRBJ2-5): KAGVTQTPRYLIKTRGQQVTLSCSPISGHRSVSWYQQTPGQGLQFLFEYFSETQRNKGNFPGRFSGRQFSNSRSEMNVSTLELGDSALYLCASSLVSQETQYFGPGTRLLVL.

V is TRBV7-9 and J is TRBJ2-1, with TRBD2 matching over 10 bases. The CDR3 consists of 15 residues. V was clipped by 3 bases and J by 8 bases; unmatched bases: 7. Germline lookup yields CDR1 SEHNR and CDR2 FQNEAQ (reference sequence). The CDR3 nucleotides read TGTGCCAGCAGCTTTAGCCCTAGCGGGAGATATGAGCAGTTCTTC. It specifies CASSFSPSGRYEQFF.

The genes are TRBV19 and TRBJ2-1; TRBD2 matches 14 bases. V was clipped by 3 bases and J by 9 bases; unmatched bases: 10. This CDR3 contains 17 residues. Per the germline V gene, CDR1 is LNHDA and CDR2 is SQIVND (reference sequence). CDR3 region: CASSIGTSGRFMFEQFF. CDR3 nucleotides: TGTGCCAGTAGTATCGGGACTAGCGGGAGATTCATGTTTGAGCAGTTCTTC.

The V call is TRBV5-1, the J call TRBJ2-7; D is uncertain. The CDR3 sequence is 14 residues long. V lost 0 bases, J lost 5 bases, and 12 bases lay in between. Germline CDR1 and CDR2: SGHRS and YFSETQ. As DNA, the CDR3 is TGCGCCAGCAGCTTGGAATGGGCGGACGACGAGCAGTACTTC. Its protein product is CASSLEWADDEQYF.

This clone was observed a few times. The chain combines TRBV28 with TRBJ2-1; no firm D call. Per germline, CDR1 MDHEN and CDR2 SYDVKM. The V end lost 2 bases, the J end lost 10 bases, and 9 bases lay between the germline ends. CDR3 size: 12 residues. CDR3 residues: CASSLLRSEQFF. CDR3 DNA sequence: TGTGCCAGCAGTTTACTCCGGAGCGAGCAGTTCTTC.

This clone is a singleton in its sample. The rearrangement joins TRBV25-1 to TRBJ2-1, with 8 bases identical to TRBD2. CDR1 is MGHDK, CDR2 SYGVNS, per germline. The CDR3 runs 14 residues. V lost 0 bases, J lost 10 bases, and 5 bases stayed unmatched. This chain's CDR3 is CASSEYPGGLEQFF. The CDR3 region has the DNA TGTGCCAGCAGTGAATATCCGGGAGGGCTGGAGCAGTTCTTC. Combining the CDR3 with reference TRBV25-1 and TRBJ2-1 gives the whole variable domain EADIYQTPRYLVIGTGKKITLECSQTMGHDKMYWYQQDPGMELHLIHYSYGVNSTEKGDLSSESTVSRIRTEHFPLTLESARPSHTSQYLCASSEYPGGLEQFFGPGTRLTVL.

This chain joins TRBV4-3 and TRBJ2-1, with 9 bases aligning to TRBD2. The V gene's germline CDR1 is LGHNA and CDR2 YSLEER. V lost 1 base, J lost 4 bases, and 8 bases stayed unmatched. CDR3 length: 17 residues. CDR3 sequence (DNA): TGCGCCAGCAGCCAAGGGATCGGGACTAGCTTTTACAATGAGCAGTTCTTC. As protein: CASSQGIGTSFYNEQFF.

The V call is TRBV7-9, the J call TRBJ1-2, with D hard to call. The CDR3 loop spans 13 amino acids. Trimming pared 1 base from V and 1 base from J, leaving 4 bases between. CDR1 is SEHNR, CDR2 FQNEAQ, per germline (reference sequence). This CDR3 is CASSLEYNYGYTF. The CDR3, as DNA: TGTGCCAGCAGCTTAGAGTATAACTATGGCTACACCTTC.

This clone has a handful of counts. The gene calls are TRBV30 and TRBJ2-1; TRBD1 aligns across 7 bases. The ends lost 3 bases at V and 9 bases at J; junction bases unmatched: 5. This CDR3 spans 12 amino acids. Germline loops: CDR1 GTSNPN, CDR2 SVGIG (reference sequence). The CDR3 region is CAWSDRVGEQFF. The DNA for the CDR3 is TGTGCCTGGAGCGACAGGGTAGGTGAGCAGTTCTTC.

This clone has a single count. This chain links TRBV27 with TRBJ1-1, with 9 bases fitting TRBD1. The germline CDR1 and CDR2 sequences are MNHEY and SMNVEV (reference sequence). The CDR3 contains 15 residues. The J segment lost 4 bases and the V segment lost 3 bases, leaving 6 bases of the junction unmatched. CDR3 in amino acids: CASSFLQGAVTEAFF. The CDR3 bases are TGTGCCAGCAGTTTTTTACAGGGGGCAGTCACTGAAGCTTTCTTT.

The chain recombines TRBV28 with TRBJ1-5, with 9 bases identical to TRBD1. Germline V lookup: CDR1 MDHEN, CDR2 SYDVKM. Trimming cost V 7 bases and J 2 bases; bases outside gene matches: 6. CDR3 length: 15 residues. The CDR3 DNA reads TGTGCCAGCAAAGGGACAGGGTATGGCAATCAGCCCCAGCATTTT. It is translated as CASKGTGYGNQPQHF.

V usage is TRBV27 and J usage is TRBJ1-5; 9 bases align to TRBD1. The germline CDR1 and CDR2 sequences are MNHEY and SMNVEV (reference sequence). There are 15 residues in the CDR3. V trimming: 6 bases; J trimming: 6 bases; junction bases outside the gene matches: 9. This chain's CDR3 is CASRLTGGLGQPQHF. The CDR3 DNA sequence: TGTGCCAGCAGACTAACAGGGGGCTTGGGTCAGCCCCAGCATTTT.